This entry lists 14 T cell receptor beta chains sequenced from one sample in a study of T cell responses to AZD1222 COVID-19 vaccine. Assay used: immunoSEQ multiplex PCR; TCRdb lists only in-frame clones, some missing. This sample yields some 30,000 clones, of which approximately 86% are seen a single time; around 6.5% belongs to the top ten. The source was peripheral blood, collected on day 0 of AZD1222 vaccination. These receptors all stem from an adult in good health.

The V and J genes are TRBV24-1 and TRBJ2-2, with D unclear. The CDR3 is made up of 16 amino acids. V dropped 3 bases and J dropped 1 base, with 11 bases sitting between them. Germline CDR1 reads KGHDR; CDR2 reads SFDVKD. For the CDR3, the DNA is TGTGCCACCAGTGATCCCCGTTCCAAGAACACCGGGGAGCTGTTTTTT. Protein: CATSDPRSKNTGELFF.

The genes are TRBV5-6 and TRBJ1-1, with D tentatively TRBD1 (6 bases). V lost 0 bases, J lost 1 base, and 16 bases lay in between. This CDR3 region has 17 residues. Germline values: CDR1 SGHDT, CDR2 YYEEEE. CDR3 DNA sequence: TGTGCCAGCAGCTTGGCTGGACTCGGACAGACGAACACTGAAGCTTTCTTT. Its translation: CASSLAGLGQTNTEAFF.

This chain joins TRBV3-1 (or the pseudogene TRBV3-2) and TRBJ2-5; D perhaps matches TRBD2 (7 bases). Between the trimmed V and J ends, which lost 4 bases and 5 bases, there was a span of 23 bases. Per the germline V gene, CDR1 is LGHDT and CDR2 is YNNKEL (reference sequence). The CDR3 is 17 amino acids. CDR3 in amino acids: CASSPRGGGGARETQYF. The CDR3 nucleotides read TGTGCCAGCAGCCCCCGCGGTGGTGGGGGGGCCCGTGAGACCCAGTACTTC.

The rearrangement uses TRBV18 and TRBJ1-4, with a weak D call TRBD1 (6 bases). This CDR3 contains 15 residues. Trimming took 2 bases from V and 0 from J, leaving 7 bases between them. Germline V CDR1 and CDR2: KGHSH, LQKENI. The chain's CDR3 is CASSPRTATNEKLFF. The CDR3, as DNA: TGTGCCAGCTCACCAAGGACAGCAACTAATGAAAAACTGTTTTTT.

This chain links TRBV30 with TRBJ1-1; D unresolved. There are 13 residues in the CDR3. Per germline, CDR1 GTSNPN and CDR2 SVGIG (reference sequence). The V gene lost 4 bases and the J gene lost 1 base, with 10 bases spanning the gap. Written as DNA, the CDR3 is TGTGCCTGGACAGCCTCTTCGAACACTGAAGCTTTCTTT. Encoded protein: CAWTASSNTEAFF.

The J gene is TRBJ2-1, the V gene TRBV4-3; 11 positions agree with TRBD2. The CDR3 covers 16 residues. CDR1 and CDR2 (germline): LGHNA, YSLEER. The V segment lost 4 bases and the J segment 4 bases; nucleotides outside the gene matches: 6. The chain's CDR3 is CASSREIAGGYNEQFF. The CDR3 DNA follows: TGCGCCAGCAGCCGTGAGATAGCGGGGGGGTACAATGAGCAGTTCTTC.

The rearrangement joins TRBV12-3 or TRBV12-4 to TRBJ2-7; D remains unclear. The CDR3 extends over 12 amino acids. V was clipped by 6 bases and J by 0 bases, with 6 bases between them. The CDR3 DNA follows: TGTGCCAGCAGCCCAAGCTCCTACGAGCAGTACTTC. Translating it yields CASSPSSYEQYF.

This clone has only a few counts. The CDR3 loop is CASSSSGQGATGELFF. CDR3 nucleotide sequence: TGTGCCAGCAGCTCCTCGGGACAGGGGGCCACCGGGGAGCTGTTTTTT. The V gene is TRBV5-4, the J gene TRBJ2-2, with 12 bases lining up with TRBD1. The CDR3 loop spans 16 amino acids. Looked up from germline, CDR1 is SGHNT and CDR2 is YYREEE (reference sequence). V lost 3 bases and J lost 4; bases outside the gene matches: 4.

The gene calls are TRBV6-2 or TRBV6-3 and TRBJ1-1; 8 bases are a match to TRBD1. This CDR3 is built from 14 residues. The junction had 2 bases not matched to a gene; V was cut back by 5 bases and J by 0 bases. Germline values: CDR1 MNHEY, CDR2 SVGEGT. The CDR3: CASSGQGLNTEAFF. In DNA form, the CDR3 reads TGTGCCAGCAGTGGACAGGGATTGAACACTGAAGCTTTCTTT.

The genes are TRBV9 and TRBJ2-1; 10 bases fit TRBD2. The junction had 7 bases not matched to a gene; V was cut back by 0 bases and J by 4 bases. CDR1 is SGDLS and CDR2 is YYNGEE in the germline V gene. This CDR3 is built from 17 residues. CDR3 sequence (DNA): TGTGCCAGCAGCGTAGTGGCTAGCGGGAGATCATACAATGAGCAGTTCTTC. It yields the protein CASSVVASGRSYNEQFF. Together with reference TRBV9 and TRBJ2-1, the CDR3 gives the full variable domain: DSGVTQTPKHLITATGQRVTLRCSPRSGDLSVYWYQQSLDQGLQFLIQYYNGEERAKGNILERFSAQQFPDLHSELNLSSLELGDSALYFCASSVVASGRSYNEQFFGPGTRLTVL.

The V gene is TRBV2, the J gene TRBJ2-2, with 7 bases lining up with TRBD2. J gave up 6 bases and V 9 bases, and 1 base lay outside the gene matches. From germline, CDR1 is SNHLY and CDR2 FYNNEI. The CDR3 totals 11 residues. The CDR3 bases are TGTGCCAGGGGGGGGTCCGGGGAGCTGTTTTTT. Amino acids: CARGGSGELFF.

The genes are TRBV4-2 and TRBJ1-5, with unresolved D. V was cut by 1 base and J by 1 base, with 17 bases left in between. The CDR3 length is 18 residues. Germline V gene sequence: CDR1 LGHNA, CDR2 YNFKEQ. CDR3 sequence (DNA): TGTGCCAGCAGCCAAGCAGGCAGCCGCCCGGGGAGCAATCAGCCCCAGCATTTT. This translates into CASSQAGSRPGSNQPQHF.

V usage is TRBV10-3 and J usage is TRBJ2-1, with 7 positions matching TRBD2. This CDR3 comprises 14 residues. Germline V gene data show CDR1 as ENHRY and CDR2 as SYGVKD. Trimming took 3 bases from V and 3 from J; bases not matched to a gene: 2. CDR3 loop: CAISDGGFYNEQFF. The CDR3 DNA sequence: TGTGCCATCAGTGACGGGGGGTTCTACAATGAGCAGTTCTTC.

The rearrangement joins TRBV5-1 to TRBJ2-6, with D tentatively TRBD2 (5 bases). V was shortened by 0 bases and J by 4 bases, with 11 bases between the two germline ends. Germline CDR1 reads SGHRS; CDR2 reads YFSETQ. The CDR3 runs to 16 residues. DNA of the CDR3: TGCGCCAGCAGCTTGGATGGGAGAAGCGGGGCCAACGTCCTGACTTTC. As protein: CASSLDGRSGANVLTF.